This TCR beta chain was retrieved from a study of OX40 agonist ivuxolimab in advanced cancers. Study-level findings and limits: The study found that CD8+ T cells averaged more expanded clones than CD4+. At doses 0.1 to 3.0 mg/kg, CD4+ and CD8+ clones expanded.

A word on this clone: Its specificity is not known.

Sequencing was performed with immunoSEQ multiplex PCR; in TCRdb, only in-frame clones are kept and a portion is missing. Of 83,000 or so clones listed, approximately 86% are singletons. The CDR3 runs to 12 residues. Trimming took 1 base from V and 5 from J, leaving 3 bases between them. CDR1 LNHNV and CDR2 YYDKDF come from the germline V gene (reference sequence). Patients were excluded for autoimmune disease history or systemic immunosuppression. Blood specimens came from baseline, cycle 4 day 1, and cycle 7 day 1. This chain connects TRBV15 to TRBJ1-5; D is unresolved. Specimen: CD4+ or CD8+ T cells sorted from blood, collected in a trial of the OX40 agonist ivuxolimab. The source is an adult with an advanced solid tumor such as melanoma, head and neck, liver or kidney cancer. This chain's CDR3 is CATSRADQPQHF. CDR3 bases: TGTGCCACCAGCAGAGCGGATCAGCCCCAGCATTTT. Together with reference TRBV15 and TRBJ1-5, the CDR3 gives the full variable domain: DAMVIQNPRYQVTQFGKPVTLSCSQTLNHNVMYWYQQKSSQAPKLLFHYYDKDFNNEADTPDNFQSRRPNTSFCFLDIRSPGLGDTAMYLCATSRADQPQHFGDGTRLSIL.